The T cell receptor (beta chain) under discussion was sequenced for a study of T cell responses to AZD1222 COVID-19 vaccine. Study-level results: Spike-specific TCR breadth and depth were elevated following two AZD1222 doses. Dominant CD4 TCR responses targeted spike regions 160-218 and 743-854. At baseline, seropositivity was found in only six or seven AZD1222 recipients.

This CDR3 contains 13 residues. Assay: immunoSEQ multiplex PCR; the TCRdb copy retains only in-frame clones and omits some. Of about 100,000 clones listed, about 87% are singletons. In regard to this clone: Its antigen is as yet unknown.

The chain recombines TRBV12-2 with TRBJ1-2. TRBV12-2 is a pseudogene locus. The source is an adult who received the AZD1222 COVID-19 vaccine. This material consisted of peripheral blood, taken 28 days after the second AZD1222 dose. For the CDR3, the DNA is TGTGCAAGTCGCTTGCGGGGGCTGGATGGCTACACCTTC. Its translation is CASRLRGLDGYTF.